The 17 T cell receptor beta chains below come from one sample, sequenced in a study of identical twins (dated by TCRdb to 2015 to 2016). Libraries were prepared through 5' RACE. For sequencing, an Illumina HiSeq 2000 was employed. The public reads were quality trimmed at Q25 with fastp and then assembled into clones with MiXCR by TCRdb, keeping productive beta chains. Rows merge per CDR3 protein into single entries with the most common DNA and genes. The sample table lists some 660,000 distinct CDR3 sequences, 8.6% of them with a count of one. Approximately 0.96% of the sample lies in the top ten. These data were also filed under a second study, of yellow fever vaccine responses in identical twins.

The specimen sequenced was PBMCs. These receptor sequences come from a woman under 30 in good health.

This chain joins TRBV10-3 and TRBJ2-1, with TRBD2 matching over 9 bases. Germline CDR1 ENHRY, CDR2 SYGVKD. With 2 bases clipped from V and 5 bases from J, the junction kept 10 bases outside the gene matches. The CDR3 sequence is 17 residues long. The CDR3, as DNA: TGTGCCATCAGTGAGGGTCATAGCGGGGGCTCTGACAATGAGCAGTTCTTC. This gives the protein CAISEGHSGGSDNEQFF.

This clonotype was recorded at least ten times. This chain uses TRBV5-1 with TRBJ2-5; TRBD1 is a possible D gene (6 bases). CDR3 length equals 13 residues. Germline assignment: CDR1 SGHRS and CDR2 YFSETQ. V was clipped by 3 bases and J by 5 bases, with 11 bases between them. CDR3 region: CASSSGQKETQYF. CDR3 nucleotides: TGCGCCAGCAGCTCCGGACAGAAGGAGACCCAGTACTTC.

DNA for the CDR3: TGTGCCAGCAGTGGGGACGGCGGGGGCAATGAGCAGTTCTTC. The encoded protein is CASSGDGGGNEQFF. The J gene is TRBJ2-1, the V gene TRBV2, with TRBD2 matching 7 bases. The CDR3 has 14 amino acids. With V trimmed by 4 bases and J by 6 bases, 6 bases remained unmatched. The germline gives CDR1 SNHLY, CDR2 FYNNEI.

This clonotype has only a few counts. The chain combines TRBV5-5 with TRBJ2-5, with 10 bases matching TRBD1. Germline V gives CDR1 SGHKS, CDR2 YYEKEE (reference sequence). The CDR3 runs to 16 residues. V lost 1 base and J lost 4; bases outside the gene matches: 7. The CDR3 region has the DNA TGTGCCAGCAGCTTGTCCGGGACAGGGGCGGGAGAGACCCAGTACTTC. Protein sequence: CASSLSGTGAGETQYF. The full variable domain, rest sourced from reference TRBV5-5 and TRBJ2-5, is DAGVTQSPTHLIKTRGQQVTLRCSPISGHKSVSWYQQVLGQGPQFIFQYYEKEERGRGNFPDRFSARQFPNYSSELNVNALLLGDSALYLCASSLSGTGAGETQYFGPGTRLLVL.

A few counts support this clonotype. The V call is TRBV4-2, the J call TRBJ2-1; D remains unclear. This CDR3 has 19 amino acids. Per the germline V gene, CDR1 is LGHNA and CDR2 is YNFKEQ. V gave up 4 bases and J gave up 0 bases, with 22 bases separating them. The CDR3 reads CASSPVHPQTSSSYNEQFF. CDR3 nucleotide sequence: TGTGCCAGCAGCCCTGTCCATCCTCAGACCTCGAGCTCCTACAATGAGCAGTTCTTC.

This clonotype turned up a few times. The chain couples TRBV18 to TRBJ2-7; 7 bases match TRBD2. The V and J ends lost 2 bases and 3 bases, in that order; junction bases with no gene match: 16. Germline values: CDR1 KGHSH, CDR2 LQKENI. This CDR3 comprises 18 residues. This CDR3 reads CASSPGPGGLKMDYEQYF. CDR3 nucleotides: TGTGCCAGCTCACCAGGGCCGGGGGGTCTTAAGATGGACTACGAGCAGTACTTC. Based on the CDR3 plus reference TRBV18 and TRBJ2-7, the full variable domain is NAGVMQNPRHLVRRRGQEARLRCSPMKGHSHVYWYRQLPEEGLKFMVYLQKENIIDESGMPKERFSAEFPKEGPSILRIQQVVRGDSAAYFCASSPGPGGLKMDYEQYFGPGTRLTVT.

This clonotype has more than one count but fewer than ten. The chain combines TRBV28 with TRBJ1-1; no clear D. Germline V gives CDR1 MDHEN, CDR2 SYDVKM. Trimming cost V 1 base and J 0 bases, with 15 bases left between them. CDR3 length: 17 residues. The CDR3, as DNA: TGTGCCAGCAGTTTATTGGAGGGCTCCCTGATGAACACTGAAGCTTTCTTT. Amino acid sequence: CASSLLEGSLMNTEAFF.

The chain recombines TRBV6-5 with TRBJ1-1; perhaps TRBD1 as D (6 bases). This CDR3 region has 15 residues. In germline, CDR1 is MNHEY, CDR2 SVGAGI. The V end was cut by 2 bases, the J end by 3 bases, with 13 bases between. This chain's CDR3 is CASSYQWDTYTEAFF. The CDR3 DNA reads TGTGCCAGCAGTTACCAGTGGGACACCTACACTGAAGCTTTCTTT.

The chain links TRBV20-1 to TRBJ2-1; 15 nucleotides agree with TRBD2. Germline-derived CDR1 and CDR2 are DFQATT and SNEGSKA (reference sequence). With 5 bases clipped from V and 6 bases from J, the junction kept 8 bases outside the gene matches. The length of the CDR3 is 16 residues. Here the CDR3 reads CSADGLAGGPVNEQFF. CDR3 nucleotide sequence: TGCAGTGCTGATGGACTAGCGGGGGGGCCAGTCAATGAGCAGTTCTTC.

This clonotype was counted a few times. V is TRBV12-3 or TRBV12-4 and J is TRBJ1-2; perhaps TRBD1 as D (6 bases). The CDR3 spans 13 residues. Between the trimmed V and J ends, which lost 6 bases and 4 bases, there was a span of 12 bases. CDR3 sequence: CASRPAGAYGYTF. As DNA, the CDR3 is TGTGCCAGCAGGCCGGCGGGGGCCTATGGCTACACCTTC.

The CDR3 region is CASSQDLRGEKLFF. The CDR3 DNA reads TGTGCCAGCAGCCAAGATCTTCGCGGGGAAAAACTGTTTTTT. The V call is TRBV4-2, the J call TRBJ1-4; D not resolved. With 0 bases removed from V and 8 bases from J, the gap between germline ends came to 10 bases. This CDR3 is built from 14 residues. Germline V gives CDR1 LGHNA, CDR2 YNFKEQ.

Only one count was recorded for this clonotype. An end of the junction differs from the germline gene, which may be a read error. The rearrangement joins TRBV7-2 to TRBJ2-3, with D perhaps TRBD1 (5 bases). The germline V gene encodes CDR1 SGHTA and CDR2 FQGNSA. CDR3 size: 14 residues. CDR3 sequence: CASCLDPRGDTQYF. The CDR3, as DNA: TGTGCCAGCTGCTTAGATCCAAGGGGAGATACGCAGTATTTT.

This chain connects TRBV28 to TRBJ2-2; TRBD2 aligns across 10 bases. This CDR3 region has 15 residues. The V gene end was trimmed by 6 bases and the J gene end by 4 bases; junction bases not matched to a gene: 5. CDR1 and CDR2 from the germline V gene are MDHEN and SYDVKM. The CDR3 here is CASRTSGQSTGELFF. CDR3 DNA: TGTGCCAGCAGGACTAGCGGGCAGTCCACCGGGGAGCTGTTTTTT. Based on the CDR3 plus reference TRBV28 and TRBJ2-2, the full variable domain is DVKVTQSSRYLVKRTGEKVFLECVQDMDHENMFWYRQDPGLGLRLIYFSYDVKMKEKGDIPEGYSVSREKKERFSLILESASTNQTSMYLCASRTSGQSTGELFFGEGSRLTVL.

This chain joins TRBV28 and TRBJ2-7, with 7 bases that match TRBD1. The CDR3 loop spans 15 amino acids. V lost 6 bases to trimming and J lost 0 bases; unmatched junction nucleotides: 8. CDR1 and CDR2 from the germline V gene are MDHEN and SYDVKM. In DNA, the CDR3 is TGTGCCAGCAGGTTTGGGCAGGGGGTCTCCTACGAGCAGTACTTC. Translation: CASRFGQGVSYEQYF.

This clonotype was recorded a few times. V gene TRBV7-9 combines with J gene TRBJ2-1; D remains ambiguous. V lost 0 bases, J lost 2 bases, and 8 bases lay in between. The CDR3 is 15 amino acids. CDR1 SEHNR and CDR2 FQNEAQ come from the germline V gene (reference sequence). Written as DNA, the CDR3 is TGTGCCAGCAGCTTAGCTCAACCCACCTACAATGAGCAGTTCTTC. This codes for CASSLAQPTYNEQFF.

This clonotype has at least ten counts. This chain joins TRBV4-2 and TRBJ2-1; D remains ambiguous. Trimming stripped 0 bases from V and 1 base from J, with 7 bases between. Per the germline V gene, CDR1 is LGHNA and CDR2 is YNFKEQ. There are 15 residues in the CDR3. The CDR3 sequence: CASSQEGESYNEQFF. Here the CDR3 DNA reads TGTGCCAGCAGCCAAGAAGGAGAGTCCTACAATGAGCAGTTCTTC.

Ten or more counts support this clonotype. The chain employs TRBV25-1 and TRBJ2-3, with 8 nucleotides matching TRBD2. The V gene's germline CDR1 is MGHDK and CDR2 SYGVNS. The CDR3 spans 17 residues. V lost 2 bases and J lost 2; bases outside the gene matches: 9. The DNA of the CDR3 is TGTGCCAGCAGTGAAATTGGGCGGGGGGCCATCACAGATACGCAGTATTTT. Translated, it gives CASSEIGRGAITDTQYF. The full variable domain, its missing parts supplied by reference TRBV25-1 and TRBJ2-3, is EADIYQTPRYLVIGTGKKITLECSQTMGHDKMYWYQQDPGMELHLIHYSYGVNSTEKGDLSSESTVSRIRTEHFPLTLESARPSHTSQYLCASSEIGRGAITDTQYFGPGTRLTVL.